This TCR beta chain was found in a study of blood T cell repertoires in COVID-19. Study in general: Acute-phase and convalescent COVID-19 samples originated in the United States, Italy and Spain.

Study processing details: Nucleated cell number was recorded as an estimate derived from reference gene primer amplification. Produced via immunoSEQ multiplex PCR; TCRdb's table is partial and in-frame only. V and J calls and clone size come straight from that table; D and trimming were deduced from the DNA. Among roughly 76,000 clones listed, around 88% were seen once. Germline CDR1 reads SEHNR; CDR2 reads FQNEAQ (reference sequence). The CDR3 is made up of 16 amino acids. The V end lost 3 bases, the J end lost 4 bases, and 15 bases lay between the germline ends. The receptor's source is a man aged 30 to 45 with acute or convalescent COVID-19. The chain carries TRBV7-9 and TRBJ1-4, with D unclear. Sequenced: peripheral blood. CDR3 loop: CASSFEAGILNEKLFF. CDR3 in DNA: TGTGCCAGCAGCTTTGAGGCGGGCATTCTTAATGAAAAACTGTTTTTT.